This entry concerns a single T cell receptor beta chain. Its antigen is as yet unknown. The data originate from a study of T-cell memory formation after mild COVID-19. Overall study context: Largely, TCR clusters stayed within a single donor. Study-level findings and limits: A second wave of clones peaked on day 37, and their SARS-CoV-2 specificity went unconfirmed. Several responding clones turned up in pre-infection memory, indicating that cross-reactive memory may have taken part. For contracting clones, CD4+ ones sat mainly in CM and EM, CD8+ in EMRA.

V lost 3 bases, J lost 4 bases, and 9 bases stayed unmatched. Germline lookup yields CDR1 MNHEY and CDR2 SVGAGI. The CDR3 runs 16 residues. TCRdb processed the 5' RACE reads anew with MiXCR; each CDR3 protein has one entry. Of 550,000 to 700,000 distinct CDR3 sequences in the sample, roughly 17% were seen once. V gene TRBV6-5 combines with J gene TRBJ2-1; 7 nucleotides align to TRBD2. The sequence was obtained from an adult woman who had mild COVID-19 (a few samples of this study predate the infection). Cell type and time point are not known. Material for sequencing was PBMCs or a T cell subset sorted from them (not recorded which). The CDR3 protein is CASSYGWASGYNEQFF. The DNA for the CDR3 is TGTGCCAGCAGTTATGGTTGGGCTAGCGGATACAATGAGCAGTTCTTC.